The 23 T cell receptor beta chains below all came from one sample that was sequenced in a study of blood T cells in healthy people across ages. With a J-beta primer mix and a sample-barcoded 5' primer, a second PCR ran about 7 to 12 cycles. From the 5' RACE reads, TCRdb called clonotypes with MiXCR, one entry per CDR3 protein. This table has roughly 1.6 million distinct CDR3 sequences, roughly 32% appearing once. The sample comprised blood. Receptor source: a woman aged 25 to 39 in good health.

As regards this clonotype: It may be a read error: a sequence one base away is much more abundant. The chain employs TRBV10-3 and TRBJ2-7, with 7 bases that match TRBD1. Germline V gene lookup returns CDR1 ENHRY and CDR2 SYGVKD. CDR3 size: 13 residues. The CDR3 spells CAISRDRGYEQDF. DNA of the CDR3: TGTGCCATCAGCCGGGACAGAGGATACGAGCAGGACTTC.

Of note for this clonotype: An end of the junction differs from the germline gene, which may be a read error. This rearrangement joins TRBV5-1 to TRBJ2-3; 9 bases align to TRBD2. This CDR3 is 18 amino acids long. Germline CDR1 and CDR2: SGHRS and YFSETQ. The CDR3 protein is CASSLGRSGGTSTDAQYF. In nucleotides, the CDR3 is TGCGCCAGCAGCTTGGGTCGGAGCGGGGGGACAAGCACAGATGCGCAGTATTTT.

This clonotype was recorded a few times. This sequence joins TRBV5-4 and TRBJ1-2; no clear D gene. The V and J ends lost 2 bases and 2 bases respectively, with 10 bases between them. Germline V lookup: CDR1 SGHNT, CDR2 YYREEE (reference sequence). This CDR3 comprises 14 residues. This chain's CDR3 is CASSFWGGNYGYTF. The CDR3 nucleotides are TGTGCCAGCAGCTTCTGGGGAGGGAACTATGGCTACACCTTC.

This clonotype turned up a few times. This sequence joins TRBV27 and TRBJ2-1; the D is unclear. Germline V gene lookup returns CDR1 MNHEY and CDR2 SMNVEV (reference sequence). V was clipped by 5 bases and J by 7 bases, with 12 bases between them. CDR3 length: 13 amino acids. The CDR3 DNA follows: TGTGCCAGCAGTCCCCTGCCTGTGAATGAGCAGTTCTTC. Amino acids: CASSPLPVNEQFF.

The V gene is TRBV15, the J gene TRBJ2-4; tentatively, D is TRBD1 (6 bases). The DNA end is a closer match to TRBJ2-7, so the J assignment may be wrong. This CDR3 region has 17 residues. Germline values: CDR1 LNHNV, CDR2 YYDKDF (reference sequence). CDR3 in amino acids: CATSRLPSGTSRNEQYF. Written as DNA, the CDR3 is TGTGCCACCAGCAGGCTACCTTCCGGGACATCTCGGAACGAGCAGTACTTC.

Only a few counts were recorded for this clonotype. J is TRBJ2-1 and V is TRBV3-1; 9 nucleotides match TRBD1. This CDR3 contains 15 residues. V was pared by 3 bases and J by 8 bases, with 8 bases of the junction left unmatched. Germline V gene sequence: CDR1 LGHDT, CDR2 YNNKEL (reference sequence). CDR3 sequence: CASSQRDRVFDEQFF. DNA of the CDR3: TGTGCCAGCAGCCAGCGGGACAGGGTATTCGATGAGCAGTTCTTC.

This clonotype was seen at least ten times. The V and J genes are TRBV5-1 and TRBJ1-1; 10 bases are a match to TRBD1. Germline lookup yields CDR1 SGHRS and CDR2 YFSETQ. This CDR3 is built from 17 residues. V lost 0 bases to trimming and J lost 0 bases; unmatched junction nucleotides: 5. DNA of the CDR3: TGCGCCAGCAGCTTGGCCGGACAGGGGGTCATGAACACTGAAGCTTTCTTT. Its translation is CASSLAGQGVMNTEAFF.

This clonotype occurred once. The chain links TRBV7-9 to TRBJ2-5; 8 bases map to TRBD2. Trimming removed 2 bases from V and 11 bases from J; junction bases left unmatched: 22. The germline V gene encodes CDR1 SEHNR and CDR2 FQNEAQ (reference sequence). The CDR3 consists of 18 residues. The CDR3 here is CASSLRRVGLAGTNEQYF. The CDR3 DNA is TGTGCCAGCAGCTTACGGAGGGTAGGCCTAGCGGGTACTAATGAGCAGTACTTC. Drawing the rest from reference TRBV7-9 and TRBJ2-5, the complete variable domain is DTGVSQNPRHKITKRGQNVTFRCDPISEHNRLYWYRQTLGQGPEFLTYFQNEAQLEKSRLLSDRFSAERPKGSFSTLEIQRTEQGDSAMYLCASSLRRVGLAGTNEQYFGPGTRLLVL.

In this sample, this clonotype turned up a few times. The CDR3 protein is CATYNPGLAGRLPGNEQFF. In DNA form, the CDR3 reads TGTGCCACCTATAATCCGGGACTAGCGGGACGCCTCCCGGGGAATGAGCAGTTCTTC. V usage is TRBV24-1 and J usage is TRBJ2-1; 13 bases align to TRBD2. This CDR3 is 19 amino acids long. The trim removed 9 bases at V and 7 bases at J, leaving 20 bases unmatched. Looked up from germline, CDR1 is KGHDR and CDR2 is SFDVKD.

This clonotype was observed at least ten times. The chain couples TRBV6-5 to TRBJ2-7; no firm D call. Germline V lookup: CDR1 MNHEY, CDR2 SVGAGI. V lost 0 bases, J lost 0 bases, and 3 bases lay in between. CDR3 length equals 13 residues. This CDR3 reads CASSYSISYEQYF. DNA of the CDR3: TGTGCCAGCAGTTACTCCATCTCCTACGAGCAGTACTTC.

The table lists this clonotype with a few counts. This rearrangement joins TRBV25-1 to TRBJ2-1; either TRBD1 or TRBD2 may fit D (5 bases each). CDR1 and CDR2 from the germline V gene are MGHDK and SYGVNS. Between the trimmed V and J ends, which lost 4 bases and 9 bases, there was a span of 16 bases. This CDR3 contains 14 residues. CDR3 sequence: CASSARVPRGEQFF. The CDR3 nucleotides read TGTGCCAGCAGTGCCAGGGTCCCCCGGGGTGAGCAGTTCTTC.

This clonotype was picked up one time. A much larger clone lies one base from this, so it may be a read error. CDR3 in amino acids: CATSDVSGRAVDTQYF. The CDR3 DNA sequence: TGTGCCACCAGTGACGTGAGCGGGAGGGCCGTAGATACGCAGTATTTT. This chain joins TRBV24-1 and TRBJ2-3; 10 nucleotides align to TRBD2. Germline V gene data show CDR1 as KGHDR and CDR2 as SFDVKD. The CDR3 consists of 16 residues. The junction had 8 bases not matched to a gene; V was cut back by 4 bases and J by 5 bases.

The chain recombines TRBV5-1 with TRBJ1-2, with TRBD1 matching over 8 bases. Germline CDR1 reads SGHRS; CDR2 reads YFSETQ. V shed 4 bases, J shed 4 bases, and the junction held 9 bases outside the gene matches. This CDR3 has 15 amino acids. CDR3 DNA sequence: TGCGCCAGCAGCGCCGACGGTACAGGGGGCTATGGCTACACCTTC. It specifies CASSADGTGGYGYTF.

Only a few counts were recorded for this clonotype. The chain carries TRBV2 and TRBJ2-1, with 7 bases matching TRBD2. The J segment lost 0 bases and the V segment lost 4 bases, leaving 15 bases of the junction unmatched. This CDR3 has 19 amino acids. CDR1 and CDR2 (germline): SNHLY, FYNNEI. The CDR3 is CASSARHPTSESSYNEQFF. Written as DNA, the CDR3 is TGTGCCAGCAGTGCCAGACATCCCACTAGCGAGAGCTCCTACAATGAGCAGTTCTTC.

The V call is TRBV7-6, the J call TRBJ2-7, with D possibly matching TRBD2 (6 bases). Germline V lookup: CDR1 SGHVS, CDR2 FNYEAQ. Trimming left V 11 bases short and J 5 bases short, with 22 bases between. The CDR3 length is 14 residues. The CDR3 nucleotides read TGTGCCGGCAACCTGGGGGGAAAGGCCCACGAGCAGTACTTC. Its protein is CAGNLGGKAHEQYF.

The chain employs TRBV2 and TRBJ2-5; either TRBD1 or TRBD2 may supply D (5 bases each). Gene TRBJ2-7 matches the end of the DNA better, so the J call may be wrong. This CDR3 is 16 amino acids long. Germline V gene sequence: CDR1 SNHLY, CDR2 FYNNEI. The CDR3, as DNA: TGTGCCAGCAACGGACGGGACGGCCTTCCTACCTACGAGCAGTACTTC. This translates into CASNGRDGLPTYEQYF.

This clonotype has a single count. The DNA of the CDR3 is TGTGCCAGCTCACCCAGGGGATGGGGAGACACTGAAGCTTTCTTT. Translation gives CASSPRGWGDTEAFF. The chain employs TRBV18 and TRBJ1-1; D perhaps matches TRBD1 (6 bases). Germline CDR1 reads KGHSH; CDR2 reads LQKENI. The CDR3 spans 15 residues. V was clipped by 3 bases and J by 3 bases, with 14 bases between them.

The chain recombines TRBV7-8 with TRBJ1-1; D gene unclear. Trimming removed 1 base from V and 4 bases from J, with 10 bases in between. The CDR3 consists of 14 residues. Looked up from germline, CDR1 is SGHVS and CDR2 is FQNEAQ. The DNA for the CDR3 is TGTGCCAGCAGCTTAGTTAGGGTTGGCACTGAAGCTTTCTTT. Protein product: CASSLVRVGTEAFF. Full variable domain (outside the CDR3, taken from reference TRBV7-8 and TRBJ1-1): GAGVSQSPRYKVAKRGQDVALRCDPISGHVSLFWYQQALGQGPEFLTYFQNEAQLDKSGLPSDRFFAERPEGSVSTLKIQRTQQEDSAVYLCASSLVRVGTEAFFGQGTRLTVV.

In this sample, this clonotype turned up a few times. The rearrangement joins TRBV20-1 to TRBJ2-7; possible D gene TRBD2, 7 bases. Germline CDR1 and CDR2: DFQATT and SNEGSKA (reference sequence). The CDR3 runs 15 residues. V was shortened by 6 bases and J by 0 bases, with 18 bases between the two germline ends. The CDR3 DNA reads as TGCAGTGCGGGGGGGCGGTCCCCGTACTCCTACGAGCAGTACTTC. This gives the protein CSAGGRSPYSYEQYF.

This sequence joins TRBV6-5 and TRBJ2-7, with D perhaps given as TRBD1 or TRBD2 (5 bases each). This CDR3 is built from 17 residues. Germline V gene data show CDR1 as MNHEY and CDR2 as SVGAGI. Trimming removed 4 bases at V and 0 bases at J, with 19 bases between. DNA for the CDR3: TGTGCCAGCAGTTCCAACTTAATCTCGAGGGGCTCCTACGAGCAGTACTTC. This encodes CASSSNLISRGSYEQYF.

This clonotype was observed once. A read error may produce the germline difference seen at one junction end. This rearrangement joins TRBV3-1 to TRBJ2-7; TRBD2 agrees at 8 bases. Germline CDR1 is LGHDT and CDR2 is YNNKEL (reference sequence). This CDR3 is built from 14 residues. CDR3 coding DNA: TGTACCAGCAGCCTGAGCGGGAGTTCCCACGAGCAGTACTTC. Encoded protein: CTSSLSGSSHEQYF.

This clonotype was recorded a few times. The rearrangement joins TRBV20-1 to TRBJ2-3; D uncertain. V gave up 8 bases and J gave up 1 base, with 13 bases separating them. Germline CDR1 is DFQATT and CDR2 is SNEGSKA (reference sequence). The CDR3 has 13 amino acids. CDR3 sequence reads: CSSRVSGTDTQYF. The CDR3 DNA follows: TGCAGTAGCCGGGTATCGGGCACAGATACGCAGTATTTT.

V usage is TRBV27 and J usage is TRBJ2-7; no clear D. The CDR3 is made up of 12 amino acids. Germline V lookup: CDR1 MNHEY, CDR2 SMNVEV (reference sequence). The V and J ends lost 6 bases and 6 bases respectively, with 12 bases between them. CDR3 sequence: CASRLNHREQYF. The CDR3 nucleotides are TGTGCCAGCAGACTGAACCACCGCGAGCAGTACTTC.